These 14 T cell receptor beta chains were sequenced from one sample in a study of T cell responses to AZD1222 COVID-19 vaccine. Assay used: immunoSEQ multiplex PCR; TCRdb lists only in-frame clones, some missing. The sample holds about 94,000 clones, 70% to 90% seen once. The sequencing here drew on peripheral blood, taken on day 0 of AZD1222 vaccination. These receptors all stem from an adult in good health.

The chain combines TRBV10-3 with TRBJ2-2; no firm D call. V was pared by 10 bases and J by 5 bases, with 8 bases between. Germline loops: CDR1 ENHRY, CDR2 SYGVKD. There are 11 residues in the CDR3. CDR3 nucleotides: TGTGCCACGATGAGTACCGGGGAGCTGTTTTTT. Protein sequence: CATMSTGELFF.

The J gene is TRBJ2-3, the V gene TRBV18; tentative D call: TRBD1 (6 bases). Trimming left V 9 bases short and J 7 bases short, with 14 bases between. The CDR3 length is 12 residues. CDR1 and CDR2 (germline): KGHSH, LQKENI. The CDR3 sequence is CASRAGANTQYF. The CDR3 bases are TGTGCCAGTAGGGCAGGGGCAAATACGCAGTATTTT.

V is TRBV18 and J is TRBJ2-5; 8 nucleotides match TRBD2. Germline-derived CDR1 and CDR2 are KGHSH and LQKENI. After removal of 2 bases from V and 3 bases from J, the junction contained 2 bases not matched to a gene. This CDR3 comprises 14 residues. Here the CDR3 DNA reads TGTGCCAGCTCACCAATTAGCGGGGAAGAGACCCAGTACTTC. This encodes CASSPISGEETQYF.

This sequence joins TRBV7-2 and TRBJ2-7; 10 nucleotides line up with TRBD2. With 5 bases clipped from V and 3 bases from J, the junction kept 7 bases outside the gene matches. This CDR3 has 15 amino acids. Germline V gives CDR1 SGHTA, CDR2 FQGNSA. CDR3 DNA sequence: TGTGCCAGCAGCGTAATAGCGGGGGGACTCTACGAGCAGTACTTC. Translating gives CASSVIAGGLYEQYF.

The chain joins TRBV13 to TRBJ1-2; TRBD1 matches at 10 bases. The germline CDR1 and CDR2 sequences are PRHDT and FYEKMQ (reference sequence). J gave up 3 bases and V 8 bases, and 12 bases lay outside the gene matches. The CDR3 extends over 16 amino acids. DNA for the CDR3: TGTGCCAGCTACCGGAGGGGACAGGGGTCATACTATGGCTACACCTTC. It codes for CASYRRGQGSYYGYTF.

The chain is built from TRBV3-1 (or the pseudogene TRBV3-2) and TRBJ1-5, with 9 bases aligning to TRBD1. V lost 1 base and J lost 6; bases outside the gene matches: 1. Germline CDR1 reads LGHDT; CDR2 reads YNNKEL (reference sequence). The CDR3 is 14 residues long. Written as DNA, the CDR3 is TGTGCCAGCAGCCAAGGGACAGGGGCTCAGCCCCAGCATTTT. Its protein is CASSQGTGAQPQHF.

The chain combines TRBV3-1 (or the pseudogene TRBV3-2) with TRBJ2-1; D remains ambiguous. This CDR3 comprises 15 residues. Trimming shortened V by 0 bases and J by 0 bases, and 6 bases separated the two germline ends. The germline V gene has CDR1 LGHDT and CDR2 YNNKEL (reference sequence). CDR3 amino acids: CASSQDHSSYNEQFF. CDR3 sequence (DNA): TGTGCCAGCAGCCAAGACCACAGCTCCTACAATGAGCAGTTCTTC.

The rearrangement uses TRBV27 and TRBJ2-7; D is unresolved. This CDR3 region has 15 residues. Trimming took off 0 bases at V and 0 bases at J, with 9 bases between the two ends. Germline V gives CDR1 MNHEY, CDR2 SMNVEV (reference sequence). CDR3 protein: CASSLSVTGSYEQYF. The CDR3 region has the DNA TGTGCCAGCAGTTTATCGGTGACTGGCTCCTACGAGCAGTACTTC.

The rearrangement joins TRBV9 to TRBJ2-3; 8 bases match TRBD2. The CDR3 is made up of 15 amino acids. The germline gives CDR1 SGDLS, CDR2 YYNGEE. V shed 2 bases, J shed 6 bases, and the junction held 8 bases outside the gene matches. CDR3 bases: TGTGCCAGCAGCGTCGACCCGGGGGGGCACGATACGCAGTATTTT. It encodes CASSVDPGGHDTQYF.

The V gene is TRBV29-1, the J gene TRBJ2-7, with TRBD1 identical over 8 bases. This CDR3 spans 12 amino acids. Unmatched junction bases numbered 6, after V lost 7 bases and J lost 4 bases. Germline assignment: CDR1 SQVTM and CDR2 ANQGSEA. CDR3: CSARQGFYEQYF. For the CDR3, the DNA is TGCAGCGCCCGACAGGGGTTTTACGAGCAGTACTTC.

The genes are TRBV28 and TRBJ1-5; 7 bases align to TRBD1. CDR1 MDHEN and CDR2 SYDVKM come from the germline V gene. CDR3 length equals 16 residues. Germline trimming cut 2 bases from V and 7 bases from J; bases unmatched to any gene: 11. The CDR3 nucleotides are TGTGCCAGCAGTTTAAATCCGGACAGGTTCGGACAGCCCCAGCATTTT. Protein product: CASSLNPDRFGQPQHF.

This chain joins TRBV9 and TRBJ1-4; TRBD1 matches 9 bases. The CDR3 has 15 residues. V dropped 0 bases and J dropped 6; count of bases not matched to a gene: 3. Germline V CDR1 and CDR2: SGDLS, YYNGEE. The CDR3 nucleotides read TGTGCCAGCAGCGTAGGATGGACAGGGGATGAAAAACTGTTTTTT. This translates into CASSVGWTGDEKLFF.

This clone appeared once. This chain links TRBV12-3 or TRBV12-4 with TRBJ2-7; D not certain. The CDR3 runs 12 residues. V was clipped by 3 bases and J by 2 bases, with 5 bases between them. DNA for the CDR3: TGTGCCAGCAGTTTGGGAACCTACGAGCAGTACTTC. Translating it yields CASSLGTYEQYF.

The J gene is TRBJ2-7, the V gene TRBV10-3, with 8 positions matching TRBD1. Trimming removed 0 bases from V and 3 bases from J; junction bases left unmatched: 4. This CDR3 spans 15 amino acids. Germline loops: CDR1 ENHRY, CDR2 SYGVKD. For the CDR3, the DNA is TGTGCCATCAGTGAGTCGGATGACAGGGGCTACGAGCAGTACTTC. Encoded protein: CAISESDDRGYEQYF.